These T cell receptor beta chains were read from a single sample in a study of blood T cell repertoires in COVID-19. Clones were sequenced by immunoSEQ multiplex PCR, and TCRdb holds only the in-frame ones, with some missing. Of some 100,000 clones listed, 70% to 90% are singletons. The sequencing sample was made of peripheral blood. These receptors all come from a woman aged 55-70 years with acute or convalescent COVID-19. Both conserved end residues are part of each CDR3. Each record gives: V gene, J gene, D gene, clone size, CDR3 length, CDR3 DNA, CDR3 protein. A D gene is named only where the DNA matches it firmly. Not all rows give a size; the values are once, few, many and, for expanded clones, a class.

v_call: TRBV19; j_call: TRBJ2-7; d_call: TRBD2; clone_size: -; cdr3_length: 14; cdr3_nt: TGTGCCAGTAGTATGGTAGCGGGAACCTACGAGCAGTACTTC; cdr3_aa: CASSMVAGTYEQYF
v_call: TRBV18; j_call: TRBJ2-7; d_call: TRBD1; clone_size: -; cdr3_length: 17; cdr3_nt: TGTGCCAGCTCACCACGTGCCCCCGACAGGGGGCCGAACGAGCAGTACTTC; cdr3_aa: CASSPRAPDRGPNEQYF
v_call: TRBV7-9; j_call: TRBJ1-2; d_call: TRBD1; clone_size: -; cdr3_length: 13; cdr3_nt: TGTGCCAGCAGCTGGGACAGCAACCCCGGCTACACCTTC; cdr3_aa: CASSWDSNPGYTF
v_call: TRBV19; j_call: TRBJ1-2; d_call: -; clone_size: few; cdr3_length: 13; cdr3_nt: TGTGCCAGTCGGAGGACGAGGGACTATGGCTACACCTTC; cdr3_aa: CASRRTRDYGYTF
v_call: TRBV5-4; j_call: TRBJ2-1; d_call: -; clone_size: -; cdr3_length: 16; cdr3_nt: TGTGCCAGCAGTCCGGGGGGCCAGGGGGCAGGCAATGAGCAGTTCTTC; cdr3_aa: CASSPGGQGAGNEQFF
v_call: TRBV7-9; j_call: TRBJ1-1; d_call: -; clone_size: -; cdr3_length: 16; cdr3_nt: TGTGCCAGCAGCTTAGATGGTTGGGGGGAAGTTACTGAAGCTTTCTTT; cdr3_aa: CASSLDGWGEVTEAFF
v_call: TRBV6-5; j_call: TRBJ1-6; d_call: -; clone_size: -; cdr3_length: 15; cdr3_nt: TGTGCCAGCAGTTACTCCCTAGTCTATAATTCACCCCTCCACTTT; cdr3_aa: CASSYSLVYNSPLHF
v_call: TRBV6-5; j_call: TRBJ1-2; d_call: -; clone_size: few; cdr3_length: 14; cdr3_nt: TGTGCCAGCACCTCAGGACAGAATCTCTATGGCTACACCTTC; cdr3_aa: CASTSGQNLYGYTF
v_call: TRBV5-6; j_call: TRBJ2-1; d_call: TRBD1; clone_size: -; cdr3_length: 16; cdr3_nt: TGTGCCAGCAGCTGGACAGGGGGATCCTCCTACAATGAGCAGTTCTTC; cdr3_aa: CASSWTGGSSYNEQFF
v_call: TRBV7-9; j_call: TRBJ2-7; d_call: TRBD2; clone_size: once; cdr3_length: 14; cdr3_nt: TGTGCCAGCAGCCGACTAGCGGGAGACTACGAGCAGTACTTC; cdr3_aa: CASSRLAGDYEQYF
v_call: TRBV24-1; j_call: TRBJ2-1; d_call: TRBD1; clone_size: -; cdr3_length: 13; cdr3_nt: TGTGCCACCAGTGAGGCGACAGGGTGGGAGCAGTTCTTC; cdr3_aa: CATSEATGWEQFF
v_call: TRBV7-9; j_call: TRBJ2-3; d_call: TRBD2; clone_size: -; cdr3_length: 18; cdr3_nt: TGTGCCAGCAGCTTGACAGACCTAGCGGGAGGAGGTGCAGATACGCAGTATTTT; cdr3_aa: CASSLTDLAGGGADTQYF
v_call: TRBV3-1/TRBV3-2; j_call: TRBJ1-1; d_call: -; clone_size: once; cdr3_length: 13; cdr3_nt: TGTGCCAGCAGCCCCGGGGGGAGCACTGAAGCTTTCTTT; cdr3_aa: CASSPGGSTEAFF
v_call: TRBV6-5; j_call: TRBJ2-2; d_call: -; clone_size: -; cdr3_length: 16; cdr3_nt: TGTGCCAGCAGTTATCCGACGGGGGGCCGCACCGGGGAGCTGTTTTTT; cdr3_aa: CASSYPTGGRTGELFF
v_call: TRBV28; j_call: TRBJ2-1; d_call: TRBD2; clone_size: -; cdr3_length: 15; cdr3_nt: TGTGCCAGCAGTTTAGCGGGACTACAAAACAATGAGCAGTTCTTC; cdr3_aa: CASSLAGLQNNEQFF
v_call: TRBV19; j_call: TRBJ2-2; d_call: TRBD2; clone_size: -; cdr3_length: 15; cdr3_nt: TGTGCCAGTAGTCCGCGGACTAGCGGGAGGGGGGAGCTGTTTTTT; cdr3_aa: CASSPRTSGRGELFF
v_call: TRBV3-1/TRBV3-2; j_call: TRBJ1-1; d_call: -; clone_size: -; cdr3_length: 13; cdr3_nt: TGTGCCAGCAGGTCGGGACACGGCTCTCCCCCTTTCTTT; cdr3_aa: CASRSGHGSPPFF
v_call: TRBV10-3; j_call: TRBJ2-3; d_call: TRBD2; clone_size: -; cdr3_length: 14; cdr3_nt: TGTGCCATTCGGGGAGGGCTCGGCACAGATACGCAGTATTTT; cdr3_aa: CAIRGGLGTDTQYF
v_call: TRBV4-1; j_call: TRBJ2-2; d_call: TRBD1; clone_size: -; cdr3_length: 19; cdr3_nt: TGCGCCAGCAGCCAAGTACCCCCACAGGGGGCGATGGACACCGGGGAGCTGTTTTTT; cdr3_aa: CASSQVPPQGAMDTGELFF
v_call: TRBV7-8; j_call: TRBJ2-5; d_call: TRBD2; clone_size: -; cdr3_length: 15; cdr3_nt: TGTGCCAGCAGCTCCGCTAGCGGACAAAAAGAGACCCAGTACTTC; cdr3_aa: CASSSASGQKETQYF
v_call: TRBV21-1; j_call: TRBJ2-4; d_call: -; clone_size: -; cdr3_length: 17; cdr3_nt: TGTGCCAGCAGCAAAGCCCCTCAGGGGTTAGCCAAAAACATTCAGTACTTC; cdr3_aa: CASSKAPQGLAKNIQYF
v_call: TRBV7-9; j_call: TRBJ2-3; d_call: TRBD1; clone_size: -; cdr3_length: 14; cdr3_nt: TGTGCCAGCAGCTTAGGGGACAGGGGGAATACGCAGTATTTT; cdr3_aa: CASSLGDRGNTQYF
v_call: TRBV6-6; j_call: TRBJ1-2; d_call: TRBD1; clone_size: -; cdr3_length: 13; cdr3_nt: TGTGCCACCCGACAGGGGGCAACTTATGGCTACACCTTC; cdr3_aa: CATRQGATYGYTF
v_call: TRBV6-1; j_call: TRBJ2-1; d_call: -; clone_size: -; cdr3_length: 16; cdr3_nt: TGTGCCAGCAGTGAATCCCCTAGCGTTGTGAAAAATGAGCAGTTCTTC; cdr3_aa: CASSESPSVVKNEQFF
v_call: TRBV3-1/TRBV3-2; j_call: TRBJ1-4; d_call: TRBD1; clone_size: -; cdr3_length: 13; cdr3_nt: TGTGCCAGCCTCCGGACAGGGGATGAAAAACTGTTTTTT; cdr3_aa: CASLRTGDEKLFF
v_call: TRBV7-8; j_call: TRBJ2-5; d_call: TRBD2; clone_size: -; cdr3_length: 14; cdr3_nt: TGTGCCAGCAGCTTAGGGACTAGTGGAGGGACCCAGTACTTC; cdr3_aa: CASSLGTSGGTQYF
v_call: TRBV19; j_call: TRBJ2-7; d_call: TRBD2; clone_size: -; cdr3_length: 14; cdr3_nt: TGTGCCAGTAGTGGGCTAGCGGGAGGCTACGAGCAGTACTTC; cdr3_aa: CASSGLAGGYEQYF
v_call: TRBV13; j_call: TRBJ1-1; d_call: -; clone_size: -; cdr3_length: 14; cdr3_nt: TGTGCCAGCAGCCCTCTGGGGGGTGGAACTGAAGCTTTCTTT; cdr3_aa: CASSPLGGGTEAFF
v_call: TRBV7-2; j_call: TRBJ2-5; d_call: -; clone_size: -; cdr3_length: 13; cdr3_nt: TGTGCCAGCAGCGCAGACATCGGAGAGACCCAGTACTTC; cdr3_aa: CASSADIGETQYF
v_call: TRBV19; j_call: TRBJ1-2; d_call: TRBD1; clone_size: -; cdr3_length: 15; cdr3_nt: TGTGCCAGTAGTTCCCAGGGGGCATATTTCTATGGCTACACCTTC; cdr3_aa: CASSSQGAYFYGYTF
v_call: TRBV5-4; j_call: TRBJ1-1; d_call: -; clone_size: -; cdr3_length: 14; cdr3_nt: TGTGCCAGCAGTTCCGGGGGGGCAAGCACTGAAGCTTTCTTT; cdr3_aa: CASSSGGASTEAFF
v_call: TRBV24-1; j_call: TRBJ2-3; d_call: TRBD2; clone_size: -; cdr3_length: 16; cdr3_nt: TGTGCCACCAGTGATAATTTAGCGGGAGGGCTGGATACGCAGTATTTT; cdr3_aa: CATSDNLAGGLDTQYF
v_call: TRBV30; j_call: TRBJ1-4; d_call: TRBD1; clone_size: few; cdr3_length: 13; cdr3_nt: TGTGCCTGGACTAGGGGGCTAAGTGAAAAACTGTTTTTT; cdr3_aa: CAWTRGLSEKLFF
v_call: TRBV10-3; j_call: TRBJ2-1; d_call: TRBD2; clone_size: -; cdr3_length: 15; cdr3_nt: TGTGCCATCAGTTCGACTAGCGGGAGATACAATGAGCAGTTCTTC; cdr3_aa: CAISSTSGRYNEQFF
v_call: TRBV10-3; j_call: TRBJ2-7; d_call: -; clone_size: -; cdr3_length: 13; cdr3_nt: TGTGCCATCATGCGGGAAGTCTCCTACGAGCAGTACTTC; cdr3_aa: CAIMREVSYEQYF
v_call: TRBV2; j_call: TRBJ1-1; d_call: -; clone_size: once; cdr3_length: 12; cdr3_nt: TGTGCCAGCAGTGCTTGGACATCTGAAGCTTTCTTT; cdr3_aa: CASSAWTSEAFF
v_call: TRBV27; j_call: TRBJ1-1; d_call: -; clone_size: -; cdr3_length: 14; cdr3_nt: TGTGCCAGCAGGCTCCAGGGAAGGGGCACTGAAGCTTTCTTT; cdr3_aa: CASRLQGRGTEAFF
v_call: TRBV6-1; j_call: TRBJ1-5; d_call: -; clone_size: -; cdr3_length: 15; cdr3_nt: TGTGCCAGCAGTGAAGCGCTCAGGAGGAATCAGCCCCAGCATTTT; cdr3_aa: CASSEALRRNQPQHF
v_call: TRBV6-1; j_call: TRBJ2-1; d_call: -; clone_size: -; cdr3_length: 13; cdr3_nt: TGTGCCAGCAGTGAAACTAGAAACAATGAGCAGTTCTTC; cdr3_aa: CASSETRNNEQFF
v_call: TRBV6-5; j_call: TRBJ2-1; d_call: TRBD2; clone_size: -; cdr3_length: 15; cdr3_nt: TGTGCCAGCAGTTTCGGGACTAGCGGAAGGGGTGAGCAGTTCTTC; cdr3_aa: CASSFGTSGRGEQFF